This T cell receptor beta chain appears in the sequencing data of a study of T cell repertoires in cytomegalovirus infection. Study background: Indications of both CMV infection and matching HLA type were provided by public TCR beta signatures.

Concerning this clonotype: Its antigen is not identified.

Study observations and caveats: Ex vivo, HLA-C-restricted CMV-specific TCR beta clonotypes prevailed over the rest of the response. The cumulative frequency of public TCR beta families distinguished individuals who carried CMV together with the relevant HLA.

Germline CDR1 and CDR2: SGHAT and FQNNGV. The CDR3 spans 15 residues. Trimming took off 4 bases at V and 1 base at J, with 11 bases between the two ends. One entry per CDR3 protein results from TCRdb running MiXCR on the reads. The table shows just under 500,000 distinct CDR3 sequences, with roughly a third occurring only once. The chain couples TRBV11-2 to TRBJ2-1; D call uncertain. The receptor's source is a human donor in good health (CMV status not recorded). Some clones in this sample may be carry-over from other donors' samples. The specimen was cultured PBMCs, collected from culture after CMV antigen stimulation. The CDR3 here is CASSSISSSYNEQFF. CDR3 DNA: TGTGCCAGCAGCTCCATCTCGTCGTCCTACAATGAGCAGTTCTTC. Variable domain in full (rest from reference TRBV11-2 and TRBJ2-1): EAGVAQSPRYKIIEKRQSVAFWCNPISGHATLYWYQQILGQGPKLLIQFQNNGVVDDSQLPKDRFSAERLKGVDSTLKIQPAKLEDSAVYLCASSSISSSYNEQFFGPGTRLTVL.